This TCR beta chain emerged from a study of beta chain features in type 1 diabetes. Study findings and constraints: People with Type 1 diabetes carried modestly yet significantly shorter TCRB CDR3s in all four CD4+ subsets.

What was sequenced were expressed TCRB transcripts, since all of the isolated RNA had been reverse transcribed. This table comes from immunoSEQ multiplex PCR, and its TCRdb copy is limited to in-frame clones, with some not included. The table shows roughly 610,000 clones, with about a sixth occurring only once. With regard to this clone: The antigen is unknown.

This CDR3 contains 15 residues. V gave up 1 base and J gave up 4 bases; unmatched junction bases: 4. Germline values: CDR1 SGHRS, CDR2 YFSETQ. A CD45RO/CCR7/CD25/CD127/CD95/CD27 panel sorted naive, central memory, regulatory and stem cell-like memory CD4+ cells. Source material: naive CD4+ T cells from blood. The rearrangement links TRBV5-1 to TRBJ1-3; TRBD1 aligns across 8 bases. This sequence was found in a man younger than 30 in good health. The CDR3 is CASSLSRGPGNTIYF. The CDR3 bases are TGCGCCAGCAGCTTGTCCAGGGGGCCGGGAAACACCATATATTTT.